Below are 15 T cell receptor beta chains sequenced from a single sample in a study of T cell responses to AZD1222 COVID-19 vaccine. Clones were sequenced by immunoSEQ multiplex PCR, and TCRdb holds only the in-frame ones, with some missing. Here the sample spans about 100,000 clones, about nine tenths being singletons. Sample: peripheral blood, taken on day 0 of AZD1222 vaccination. These receptors were obtained from an adult in good health.

The chain recombines TRBV7-9 with TRBJ1-1; D is uncertain. The germline V gene has CDR1 SEHNR and CDR2 FQNEAQ (reference sequence). Trimming removed 0 bases at V and 8 bases at J, with 7 bases between. The CDR3 contains 12 residues. The CDR3 region is CASSLAGNEAFF. Written as DNA, the CDR3 is TGTGCCAGCAGCTTAGCGGGGAACGAAGCTTTCTTT. The variable domain in full, with the rest retrieved from reference TRBV7-9 and TRBJ1-1, is DTGVSQNPRHKITKRGQNVTFRCDPISEHNRLYWYRQTLGQGPEFLTYFQNEAQLEKSRLLSDRFSAERPKGSFSTLEIQRTEQGDSAMYLCASSLAGNEAFFGQGTRLTVV.

The chain recombines TRBV24-1 with TRBJ2-3; D gene uncertain. Germline V gives CDR1 KGHDR, CDR2 SFDVKD. V lost 5 bases and J 0 bases, leaving 5 bases between the germline ends. The CDR3 extends over 13 amino acids. CDR3: CATSAGSTDTQYF. The CDR3, as DNA: TGTGCCACCAGTGCCGGTAGCACAGATACGCAGTATTTT.

Comment on this clone: The same CDR3 is also encoded by other DNA sequences in this sample. The V call is TRBV24-1, the J call TRBJ1-1; D is possibly TRBD1 (5 bases). The germline V gene has CDR1 KGHDR and CDR2 SFDVKD. CDR3 size: 12 residues. V dropped 9 bases and J dropped 1 base, with 8 bases sitting between them. DNA for the CDR3: TGTGCCACCCGCGGACAGAACACTGAAGCTTTCTTT. This codes for CATRGQNTEAFF.

For this clone: The junction does not match germline at one end; this may be a read error. This chain uses TRBV7-2 with TRBJ2-7; 9 nucleotides match TRBD2. Germline loops: CDR1 SGHTA, CDR2 FQGNSA. The CDR3 extends over 14 amino acids. The CDR3 loop is CASTLSGRNYEQYF. In nucleotides, the CDR3 is TGTGCCAGCACCTTAAGCGGGAGGAACTACGAGCAGTACTTC.

The V gene is TRBV28, the J gene TRBJ1-6, with 7 positions matching TRBD1. This CDR3 has 13 residues. Per germline, CDR1 MDHEN and CDR2 SYDVKM. V shed 6 bases and J 10 bases; nucleotides not matched to a gene: 6. The CDR3 loop reads CASRQGTNSPLHF. CDR3 nucleotide sequence: TGTGCCAGCAGACAGGGGACCAACTCACCCCTCCACTTT.

DNA for the CDR3: TGTGCCAGCAGCCAAGAGACGAACACTGAAGCTTTCTTT. It is translated as CASSQETNTEAFF. The chain has TRBV4-2 and TRBJ1-1; no firm D call. This CDR3 is built from 13 residues. V was clipped by 0 bases and J by 1 base, with 3 bases between them. Germline CDR1 reads LGHNA; CDR2 reads YNFKEQ.

The chain uses TRBV7-2 and TRBJ2-7, with 12 bases fitting TRBD2. The CDR3 runs to 16 residues. Germline V gene data show CDR1 as SGHTA and CDR2 as FQGNSA. J was trimmed by 5 bases and V by 1 base; bases with no gene match: 6. CDR3 sequence: CASSLVVGLAGHEQYF. The CDR3 DNA reads TGTGCCAGCAGCTTAGTAGTAGGACTAGCGGGACACGAGCAGTACTTC.

The V and J genes are TRBV19 and TRBJ1-5, with D perhaps TRBD1 (5 bases). The V end was cut by 2 bases, the J end by 0 bases, with 8 bases between. The CDR3 loop spans 15 amino acids. Germline V gene sequence: CDR1 LNHDA, CDR2 SQIVND (reference sequence). The CDR3 nucleotides are TGTGCCAGTAGTATACAGGGCGATAGCAATCAGCCCCAGCATTTT. Translated, it gives CASSIQGDSNQPQHF.

The rearrangement uses TRBV9 and TRBJ2-7; no clear D. The CDR3 consists of 12 residues. CDR1 and CDR2 from the germline V gene are SGDLS and YYNGEE. V was cut by 1 base and J by 3 bases, with 5 bases left in between. This CDR3 reads CASSVHRYEQYF. CDR3 nucleotide sequence: TGTGCCAGCAGCGTACACCGCTACGAGCAGTACTTC.

The genes are TRBV27 and TRBJ2-2; D call uncertain. Germline V CDR1 and CDR2: MNHEY, SMNVEV (reference sequence). Trimming removed 2 bases from V and 7 bases from J, with 5 bases in between. The CDR3 is 12 amino acids. CDR3 loop: CASSLIGGELFF. CDR3 in DNA: TGTGCCAGCAGTTTAATCGGCGGGGAGCTGTTTTTT.

V usage is TRBV12-3 or TRBV12-4 and J usage is TRBJ1-5; tentatively, D is TRBD1 (5 bases). The germline V and J ends were trimmed by 4 bases and 3 bases, with 7 bases remaining between them. This CDR3 is 13 amino acids long. The CDR3 coding sequence is TGTGCCAGCAGTTCAGGGATCAATCAGCCCCAGCATTTT. It specifies CASSSGINQPQHF.

This clone was counted between two and nine times. The chain combines TRBV3-1 (or the pseudogene TRBV3-2) with TRBJ1-5, with D unresolved. Germline loops: CDR1 LGHDT, CDR2 YNNKEL (reference sequence). Trimming removed 0 bases from V and 5 bases from J, with 11 bases in between. The length of the CDR3 is 15 residues. The CDR3 coding sequence is TGTGCCAGCAGCCAAGATGAGGGATGGCATCAGCCCCAGCATTTT. This gives the protein CASSQDEGWHQPQHF.

Details on this clone: One junction end disagrees with the germline gene, perhaps due to a read error. This chain connects TRBV4-2 to TRBJ1-1, with D possibly matching TRBD1 (6 bases). The V gene's germline CDR1 is LGHNA and CDR2 YNFKEQ. This CDR3 spans 13 amino acids. Here the CDR3 DNA reads TGTGCCAGCAGCCAGGTGGGACACCCTGAGGCTTTCTTT. This encodes CASSQVGHPEAFF.

The rearrangement joins TRBV20-1 to TRBJ1-5; 7 bases are a match to TRBD1. The CDR3 sequence is 15 residues long. From germline, CDR1 is DFQATT and CDR2 SNEGSKA (reference sequence). The V and J ends lost 3 bases and 1 base, in that order; junction bases with no gene match: 6. The CDR3 region is CSASPQGMSNQPQHF. The CDR3 DNA follows: TGCAGTGCTAGTCCACAGGGGATGAGCAATCAGCCCCAGCATTTT.

The chain carries TRBV9 and TRBJ1-1; 7 nucleotides line up with TRBD1. The V and J ends lost 3 bases and 3 bases, in that order; junction bases with no gene match: 14. The CDR3 extends over 17 amino acids. Germline V CDR1 and CDR2: SGDLS, YYNGEE. CDR3 nucleotide sequence: TGTGCCAGCAGCGGAGGTTCCATCCAGGGGGTTTACACTGAAGCTTTCTTT. Amino acids: CASSGGSIQGVYTEAFF.